This T cell receptor (beta chain) originates from a study of CD8 T cells in ankylosing spondylitis. This clonotype was recorded at least ten times. What it recognizes is unknown. The CDR3 is made up of 11 amino acids. The germline V and J ends were trimmed by 3 bases and 9 bases, with 11 bases remaining between them. Germline CDR1 and CDR2: DFQATT and SNEGSKA (reference sequence). Study outcomes and limitations: A CD8+ phenotype characterized the disease-linked clones, which were relatively rare in peripheral blood. For ankylosing spondylitis blood, a TCR beta motif of fewer than 10 highly homologous variants appeared characteristic. Past research had described some motif variants in reactive arthritis synovial fluid and blood.

Each CDR3 protein is one row after TCRdb ran MiXCR on the 5' RACE reads. The data show roughly 68,000 distinct CDR3 sequences, 6% to 8% seen once. The sample comprised synovial fluid, either unsorted or a sorted T cell fraction (not recorded which). The rearrangement joins TRBV20-1 to TRBJ1-2; a weak D match, TRBD1 (5 bases). The receptor was derived from a male donor with ankylosing spondylitis. The CDR3 loop is CSASIRASYTF. The CDR3 nucleotides are TGCAGTGCTAGTATCAGGGCAAGCTACACCTTC.